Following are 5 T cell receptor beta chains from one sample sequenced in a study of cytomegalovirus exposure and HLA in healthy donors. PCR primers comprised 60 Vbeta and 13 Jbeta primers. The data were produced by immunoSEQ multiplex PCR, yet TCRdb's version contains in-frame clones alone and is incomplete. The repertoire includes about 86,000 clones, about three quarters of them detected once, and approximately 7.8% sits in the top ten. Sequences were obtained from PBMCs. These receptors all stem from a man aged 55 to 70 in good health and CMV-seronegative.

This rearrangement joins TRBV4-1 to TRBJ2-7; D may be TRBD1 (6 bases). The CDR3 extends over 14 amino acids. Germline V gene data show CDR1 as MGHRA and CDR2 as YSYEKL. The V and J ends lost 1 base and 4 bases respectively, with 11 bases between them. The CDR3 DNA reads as TGCGCCAGCAGCCAAGGTGTCAGGGGTTACGAGCAGTACTTC. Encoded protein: CASSQGVRGYEQYF.

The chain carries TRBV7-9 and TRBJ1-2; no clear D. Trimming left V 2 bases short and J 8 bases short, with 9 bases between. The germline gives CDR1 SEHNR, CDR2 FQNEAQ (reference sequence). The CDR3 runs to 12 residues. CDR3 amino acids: CASSLSAGGYTF. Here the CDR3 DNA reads TGTGCCAGCAGCTTATCCGCTGGCGGCTACACCTTC.

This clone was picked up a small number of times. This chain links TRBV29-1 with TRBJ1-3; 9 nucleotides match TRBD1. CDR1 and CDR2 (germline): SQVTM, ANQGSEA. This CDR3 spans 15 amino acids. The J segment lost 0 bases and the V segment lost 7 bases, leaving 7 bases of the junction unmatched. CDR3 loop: CSATTGGDSGNTIYF. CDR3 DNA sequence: TGCAGCGCCACGACAGGGGGAGACTCTGGAAACACCATATATTTT.

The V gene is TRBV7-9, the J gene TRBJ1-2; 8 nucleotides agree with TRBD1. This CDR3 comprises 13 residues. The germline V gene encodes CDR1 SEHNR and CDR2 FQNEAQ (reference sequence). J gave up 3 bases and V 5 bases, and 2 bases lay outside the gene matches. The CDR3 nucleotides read TGTGCCAGCAGCCGGGGACAGGACTATGGCTACACCTTC. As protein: CASSRGQDYGYTF.

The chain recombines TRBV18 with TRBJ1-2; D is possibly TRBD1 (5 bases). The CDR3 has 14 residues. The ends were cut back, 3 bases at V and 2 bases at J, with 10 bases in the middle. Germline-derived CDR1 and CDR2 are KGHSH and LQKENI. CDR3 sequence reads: CASSPRQGNYGYTF. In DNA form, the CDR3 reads TGTGCCAGCTCACCCCGCCAGGGAAACTATGGCTACACCTTC.